Listed here is a single TCR beta chain. The record originates from a study of T cells expressing NK-cell markers. The wider study: Out of eight donors sequenced, seven tested HCMV-seropositive and the remaining one seronegative.

Per germline, CDR1 SNHLY and CDR2 FYNNEI. The CDR3 runs to 16 residues. After re-calling the 5' RACE reads, TCRdb lists one entry per CDR3 protein, DNA absent. The sample holds 250,000 or so distinct CDR3 sequences. Input material: blood T cells: a sorted CD56 or NKG2C T cell subset, CD4+ or CD8+ T cells, or bulk PBMC T cells (not recorded which). The V call is TRBV2, the J call TRBJ2-3; TCRdb's D call, TRBD2, is unchecked because there is no DNA. This receptor was taken from a woman aged 18-69 years in good health. The CDR3 is CASSLNSLFTTDTQYF.